This T cell receptor (beta chain) is from a study of cytomegalovirus exposure and HLA in healthy donors (dated by TCRdb to about 2017). Background on the whole study: In an earlier analysis of fewer than 750 of the donors, 276 Gb of sequence data and approximately 100 million unique TCR beta sequences from about 190 million T cells were reported. Around 320 gigabases of sequencing data and tens of millions of unique TCR sequences were included in an early release covering around 650 HLA-typed donors. Of the roughly 400 genotyped donors, around 81% fell in the genetic ancestry cluster associated with self-reported Caucasian donors. The study was designed to test whether signatures of past pathogen exposure could be identified by cataloging public T cell receptors. The study used immunosequencing to profile the T cell repertoires of about 670 subjects and linked those repertoires to cytomegalovirus serostatus. Along with the approximately 650-subject first cohort, a separate validation cohort of 120 different subjects was used. To predict cytomegalovirus infection status, the study brought together high-throughput TCR immunosequencing, statistical association of individual TCRs with disease status, and machine learning. To study patterns of TCR occurrence, a later analysis re-analyzed previously published TCR beta repertoires from just over 650 donors and added high-resolution HLA genotyping. The later analysis used no new phenotypic data to find candidate immune exposures, relying instead on TCR beta sequences and their occurrence across donors. An earlier analysis of some 500 of the donors applied high-throughput TCR beta sequencing to assess whether each TCR beta V gene segment acted as functional or pseudogenic. Donor age, sex, ethnicity and CMV serostatus were compiled together with the repertoire data. A later genetic analysis took genome-wide SNP genotypes for about 65% of the 666 donors and used that subset as a discovery cohort. Every repertoire in the discovery cohort had been generated on one and the same sequencing platform. Both class I and class II loci were covered by HLA typing, at four-digit resolution. Typing coverage differed by locus: A, B, C, DRB1 and DQB1 were typed in roughly 620-640 donors, DQA1 in 522, DPA1 in 600 to 610, and DPB1 in approximately 450. Roughly five DR-DQ haplotypes were treated as single units for association and clustering because of strong linkage in the cohort. Among roughly 400 genotyped donors of the cohort, an average of about 240,000 unique TCR beta nucleotide sequences was sequenced per donor, of which roughly 18% were non-productive. Broader findings and caveats from the paper: Broadly in line with IMGT annotations, most TCR beta V segments showed up in productive rearrangements about 87% or about 30% of the time in an earlier analysis of approximately 600 of the donors. A later analysis found that TCR association rates varied across HLA loci, with DRB1 alleles showing the most associated TCRs and HLA-C alleles the fewest. In vitro tests confirmed that three of the cytomegalovirus-associated TCR beta chains recognize cytomegalovirus antigens. Most CMV-associated TCR beta chains appeared to be HLA-restricted in a later analysis, and the HLA associations seemed to be driven largely by CMV exposure. Because HLA typing was missing for some donors at each locus, association tests included only the typed subset. Immune exposure information for the cohort was limited to CMV serostatus. At a false discovery rate of 0.05, a later analysis linked around 15,000 TCR beta sequences to specific HLA alleles. In this cohort, only TCR beta chains were sequenced, and detectable features were limited by the absence of alpha or paired-chain data. According to the authors, the approach could potentially be generalized to other disease states and immunological phenotypes. Linkage disequilibrium might explain the correlated functional status among segregating V segments, but an unknown experimental factor could not be excluded. While some public TCRs were present in many individuals, most TCR sequences turned up only very rarely across donors. The study listed 164 TCR beta chains as associated with cytomegalovirus. A cluster of highly shared sequence variants was judged likely to represent a technical artifact of the sequencing pipeline. Compared with the 666-donor mean, donors in an Asian-associated ancestry cluster had fewer N-insertions in productive TCRs, according to a later genetic analysis. In a later genetic analysis, a missense DCLRE1C variant was associated with V-gene and J-gene trimming of TCR beta chains, and the association was replicated in an independent cohort. Sequencing depth was assumed to be roughly uniform across donors in the presence/absence analyses, though that assumption may not hold. In a later analysis, HLA-associated TCR beta chains were found to be more clonally expanded and to have lower generation probabilities than equally common non-associated chains. A further reported finding was that TCR beta sequences accurately predicted the HLA-A and HLA-B alleles for most subjects in the first cohort. A later analysis reported that several top co-occurrence clusters appeared linked to parvovirus B19, influenza, CMV and Epstein-Barr virus. The 87-base-pair reads could not distinguish some IMGT-functional V segments, including TRBV6-2 and TRBV6-3, so those segments were excluded. Cytomegalovirus status was reported to be diagnosed by the classifier with high specificity and sensitivity in both the original and validation cohorts. Because counts were too low, around 18 rarely observed V segments, including chromosome 9 orphons, were left out of the earlier analysis of a few hundred of the donors. When HLA alleles, especially DR and DQ, strongly co-occurred, TCR associations were difficult to assign to individual alleles.

The CDR3 goes from the cysteine to the phenylalanine over 14 residues. Solely the CDR3 DNA is kept, with 42 bases framed from the first base. Deletion took 6 bases off V and 0 bases off J, with a span of 9 bases between the germline ends. CDR1 SQVTM and CDR2 ANQGSEA are derived from the germline V gene. The cohort comprised hundreds of healthy bone marrow donors. At the time of sampling, every cohort member was nominally healthy, though immune exposures that went unrecorded were likely present. The donor was CMV seronegative and was included in the group of hundreds of seronegative cohort members. Every donor gave a peripheral blood sample, and the peripheral blood mononuclear cells from that sample were used for TCR beta sequencing. The Qiagen DNeasy Blood Extraction Kit was used to extract genomic DNA from the blood cell samples. Note on this clone: There is no known antigen for this receptor. No base qualities exist here, and no much larger clone lies one base off it.

Receptor amplification or capture employed the immunoSEQ multiplex PCR assay. For the multiplex PCR, a mixture combining 60 forward primers for TCR Vbeta segments and 13 reverse primers for TCR Jbeta segments was used. The CDR3 region of rearranged TCR beta genes was amplified from genomic DNA by a multiplex PCR assay. On the Illumina HiSeq System, the amplified TCR beta libraries were sequenced as 87-base-pair reads. Turning to the authors' computational methods: A later analysis counted 75 million to 100 million unique TCR beta chains across the 550 to 750 repertoires, and roughly 11 million of these chains were shared by at least two donors. Raw reads were error-corrected and collapsed into unique sequences by a nearest-neighbor algorithm in which closely related sequences were merged to remove PCR and sequencing errors. To assign V, D and J gene segments, CDR3 sequences were aligned to IMGT reference sequences. Each retained sequence needed at least a six-nucleotide match to both a V gene segment and a J gene segment. A rearrangement was called productive if the CDR3 had no stop codons and remained in frame with V and J, and every other rearrangement was called non-productive. CDR3 was defined by IMGT convention, running from the second conserved V-encoded cysteine to the conserved J-encoded phenylalanine. In an earlier analysis of around 640 of the donors, sequences lacking an unambiguous match to a single V gene segment were excluded. An earlier analysis of over 450 of the donors classified V segments as functional when productive rearrangements were above 56.7% and as segregating when the standard deviation between donors was above 5%. A statistical classification framework was developed to diagnose cytomegalovirus status using the catalog of TCR beta chain sequences. V and J gene assignment, in a later analysis, came from comparing TCR nucleotide sequences with IMGT/GENE-DB human TR gene sequences. In a later analysis, CDR3 sequences and most-parsimonious VDJ recombination scenarios were assigned using the TCRdist pipeline. In a later analysis, each TCR beta chain was defined by its CDR3 amino acid sequence together with its V-gene family, and reads lacking a unique V-gene family were excluded. In a later analysis, several hundred highly shared, low-generation-probability nucleotide sequences were removed to address suspected cross-contamination and a sequencing artifact. A later analysis calculated a clonal expansion index for each public chain from normalized within-repertoire ranks of inferred template counts. A later analysis computed generation probabilities with a VDJ recombination model fitted to out-of-frame rearrangements, and checked the results against IGoR. A later analysis scored TCR-TCR, TCR-HLA and TCR-CMV co-occurrence with hypergeometric tests, applying a repertoire-size bias correction to TCR pairs. To estimate false discovery rates, a later analysis permuted the HLA or CMV assignments 20 times. In a later analysis, co-occurring TCRs were grouped using DBSCAN, with TCRdist sequence similarity added in when clustering inside HLA-allele-positive subsets. For co-occurrence clustering, repertoires with fewer than 30,000 or more than 120,000 public chains were excluded, along with five repertoires with anomalous nucleotide sharing. Here the immuneACCESS table is served through TCRdb, limited to in-frame sequences with V and J called. Missing clones are a known gap in these copies; in checked studies unresolved V genes cover under half, and the rest lacks a known reason. V, J and clone size are those of that table, while D and trimming were read from the DNA. The sample table holds tens of thousands of clones, of which about 80% were seen once. Of the sample, under 6.5% falls within the top ten clones.

Material for sequencing was PBMCs. The chain uses TRBV29-1 and TRBJ2-6; TRBD2 might be the D gene, on 5 matching bases. This TCR came from a male donor in good health and CMV-seronegative. The CDR3 protein: CSVGLSSGANVLTF. The nucleotide sequence is TGCAGCGTAGGACTGTCCTCTGGGGCCAACGTCCTGACTTTC. The reference TRBV29-1 and TRBJ2-6 proteins fill in what lies around the CDR3, so the full variable domain reads SAVISQKPSRDICQRGTSLTIQCQVDSQVTMMFWYRQQPGQSLTLIATANQGSEATYESGFVIDKFPISRPNLTFSTLTVSNMSPEDSSIYLCSVGLSSGANVLTFGAGSRLTVL.